Presented here are 5 T cell receptor beta chains from one specimen sequenced in a study of cytomegalovirus exposure and HLA in healthy donors. The PCR ran on 60 Vbeta and 13 Jbeta primers. Measured with immunoSEQ multiplex PCR; TCRdb has only the in-frame clones, and not every one. The sample lists some 140,000 clones, about 85% seen once, with approximately 8% in the top ten. The material sequenced was PBMCs. These receptors were obtained from a man aged 25-45 years in good health and CMV-seropositive.

V and J are TRBV4-2 and TRBJ2-5, with D perhaps matching TRBD2 (5 bases). Germline lookup yields CDR1 LGHNA and CDR2 YNFKEQ. Between the trimmed V and J ends, which lost 9 bases and 2 bases, there was a span of 7 bases. The CDR3 is made up of 11 amino acids. The CDR3 protein is CASGLQETQYF. As DNA, the CDR3 is TGTGCCAGTGGACTGCAAGAGACCCAGTACTTC.

The rearrangement uses TRBV4-2 and TRBJ2-2; 7 nucleotides line up with TRBD1. The CDR3 length is 19 residues. Germline assignment: CDR1 LGHNA and CDR2 YNFKEQ. Germline trimming cut 0 bases from V and 0 bases from J; bases unmatched to any gene: 10. CDR3 sequence (DNA): TGTGCCAGCAGCCAAGACGGTGGACAGGAGAGAACGAACACCGGGGAGCTGTTTTTT. It specifies CASSQDGGQERTNTGELFF.

The gene calls are TRBV25-1 and TRBJ1-1; TRBD1 aligns across 10 bases. The germline CDR1 and CDR2 sequences are MGHDK and SYGVNS. With 4 bases clipped from V and 5 bases from J, the junction kept 7 bases outside the gene matches. The CDR3 is made up of 15 amino acids. The CDR3 loop is CASSVRQGAFTEAFF. For the CDR3, the DNA is TGTGCCAGCAGTGTTCGACAGGGGGCATTTACTGAAGCTTTCTTT.

The chain recombines TRBV7-9 with TRBJ1-2; possibly TRBD1 for D (6 bases). Between the trimmed V and J ends, which lost 5 bases and 7 bases, there was a span of 17 bases. Germline-derived CDR1 and CDR2 are SEHNR and FQNEAQ (reference sequence). The CDR3 length is 14 residues. CDR3 region: CASSQGQGIGGYTF. DNA of the CDR3: TGTGCCAGCAGCCAAGGGCAGGGGATCGGTGGCTACACCTTC.

The CDR3: CASSPPTGLARETQYF. The CDR3 DNA follows: TGTGCCAGCAGTCCACCCACCGGACTAGCGCGAGAGACCCAGTACTTC. The chain recombines TRBV6-6 with TRBJ2-5, with 9 bases aligning to TRBD2. The V gene's germline CDR1 is MNHNY and CDR2 SVGAGI (reference sequence). This CDR3 has 16 residues. Trimming took 5 bases from V and 4 from J; bases not matched to a gene: 11.